These T cell receptor beta chains were read from a single sample in a study of blood T cell repertoires in COVID-19. The assay was immunoSEQ multiplex PCR, and TCRdb's table has in-frame clones only and misses some. Of 350,000 to 450,000 clones listed, around 89% are singletons. The sample was PBMCs or T cells enriched from blood (not recorded which). The receptors come from a man aged 30-40 years who had recovered from COVID-19. Both conserved end residues are part of each CDR3.

TRBV3-1/TRBV3-2	CASSQEGQGTGELFF
TRBV27	CASSPRTGGSYNEQFF
TRBV27	CASSLTRGGELFF
TRBV28	CASSYRGDSNQPQHF
TRBV7-8	CASSLDRGREQFF
TRBV27	CASSLTQGISAAFF
TRBV3-1/TRBV3-2	CASSQAGTGAGETQYF
TRBV7-9	CASSFLTSGSFEQFF
TRBV4-1	CASSQGSGRATDTQYF
TRBV19	CASSIPLNTGELFF
TRBV11-3	CASSRQGPNTGELFF
TRBV28	CASSLGGAGYNEQFF
TRBV30	CAWTRTGKETQYF
TRBV2	CASSGGTGISNEQFF
TRBV27	CASSSRHTGLQETQYF
TRBV27	CASSFSGTGDYEQYF
TRBV5-8	CASSLEGGAGQPQHF
TRBV4-1	CASRQPGTRGEQYF
TRBV28	CASSPFEQPQHF
TRBV5-4	CASSPRGFGGLGGYTF
TRBV25-1	CASSEFRGAGANVLTF
TRBV10-3	CAISESHGTGGKDQPQHF
TRBV19	CASSTGGPPYNEQFF
TRBV1	CTSSPKAAFF
TRBV28	CASSLFAELGHEQYF
TRBV11-3	CASSPPADRGFNEQFF
TRBV14	CASSPSMTSGSPKNIQYF
TRBV27	CASSLVASVTEAFF
TRBV5-1	CASSLSPGVRTEAFF
TRBV6-5	CASSTDYHYEQYF
TRBV27	CASSLDRGHDTEAFF
TRBV27	CASSPRGHGNIQYF
TRBV25-1	CASSEGARETQYF
TRBV12-5	CASGLEGIHTDTQYF
TRBV7-6	CASSLVAGGRTGELFF
TRBV7-2	CASTATGTRADTQYF
TRBV24-1	CATSDPSLLAGAYNEQFF
TRBV10-1	CASSDGTYEQYF
TRBV2	CASSEDRVNTGELFF
TRBV28	CASSLELAGDVDTQYF
TRBV5-6	CASSPLGGNTEAFF
TRBV11-2	CASSPTRNQPQHF
TRBV18	CASSPWDNFYEQYF
TRBV27	CASSSRTATMNTEAFF
TRBV5-6	CASSFVTSGHTDTQYF
TRBV28	CASRTAAGNTEAFF
TRBV10-2	CATSTGDGQPQHF
TRBV7-9	CASSLAGTSGSWFF
TRBV30	CAWSVGTGAMMSGKKLFF
TRBV12-5	CASGLASTGLNTGELFF
TRBV6-1	CASSEESNYGYTF